This T cell receptor beta chain was identified during a study of T cells in localized non-small cell lung cancer. Clones were sequenced by immunoSEQ multiplex PCR, and TCRdb holds only the in-frame ones, with some missing. The repertoire has some 39,000 clones, about 76% of them found once; the top ten carry about a third. Germline-derived CDR1 and CDR2 are SEHNR and FQNEAQ (reference sequence). The CDR3 has 14 amino acids. The ends were cut back, 0 bases at V and 9 bases at J, with 9 bases in the middle. This clonotype was sampled from a woman between 40 and 69 years old with stage II squamous cell lung carcinoma. The sample consisted of PBMCs, taken before any cancer treatment. The chain is built from TRBV7-9 and TRBJ1-6; D is perhaps TRBD1 (5 bases). The CDR3 sequence is CASSLAWGGSPLHF. In DNA, the CDR3 is TGTGCCAGCAGCTTAGCATGGGGGGGTTCACCCCTCCACTTT.